This T cell receptor beta chain originates from a study of patients and donors after allogeneic stem cell transplantation. The germline V gene encodes CDR1 DFQATT and CDR2 SNEGSKA (reference sequence). Trimming stripped 0 bases from V and 1 base from J, with 7 bases between. The CDR3 is 13 residues long. MiXCR, run by TCRdb on the RT-PCR reads, gives a single entry per CDR3 protein. The sample lists about 200,000 distinct CDR3 sequences, around 41% occurring once. The sequence derives from a human donor who was either an allogeneic HSCT recipient or a stem cell or donor lymphocyte infusion donor (not recorded which). It is not recorded whose cells these are; they may come from a transplant donor. The chain couples TRBV20-1 to TRBJ2-7; D gene ambiguous. The source material was blood, either unsorted or a sorted T cell fraction (not recorded which). The CDR3 DNA is TGCAGTGCTAGAGATTTTCCTTCCTACGAGCAGTACTTC. It translates to CSARDFPSYEQYF.